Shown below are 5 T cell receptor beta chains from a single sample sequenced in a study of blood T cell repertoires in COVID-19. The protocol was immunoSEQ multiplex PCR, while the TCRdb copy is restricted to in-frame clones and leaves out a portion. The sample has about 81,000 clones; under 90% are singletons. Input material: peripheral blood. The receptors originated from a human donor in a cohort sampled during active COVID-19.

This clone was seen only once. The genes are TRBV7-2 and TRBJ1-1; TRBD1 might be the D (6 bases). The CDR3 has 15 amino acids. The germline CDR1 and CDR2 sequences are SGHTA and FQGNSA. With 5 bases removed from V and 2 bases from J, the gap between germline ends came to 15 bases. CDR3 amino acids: CASSPRGGRNTEAFF. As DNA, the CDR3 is TGTGCCAGCAGCCCAAGGGGGGGGCGAAACACTGAAGCTTTCTTT.

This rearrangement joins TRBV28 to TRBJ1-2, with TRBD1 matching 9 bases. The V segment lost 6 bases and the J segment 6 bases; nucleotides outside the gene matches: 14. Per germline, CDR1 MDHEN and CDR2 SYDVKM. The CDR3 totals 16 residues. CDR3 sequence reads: CASRRLPGQGIDGYTF. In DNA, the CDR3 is TGTGCCAGCAGGCGTCTCCCGGGACAGGGAATCGATGGCTACACCTTC.

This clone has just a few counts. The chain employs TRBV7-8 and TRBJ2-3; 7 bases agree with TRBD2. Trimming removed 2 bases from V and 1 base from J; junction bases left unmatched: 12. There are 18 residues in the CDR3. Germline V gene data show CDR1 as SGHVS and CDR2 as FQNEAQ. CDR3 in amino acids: CASSLSRPRGRGTDTQYF. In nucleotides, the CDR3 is TGTGCCAGCAGCTTATCGCGGCCCCGGGGGAGGGGCACAGATACGCAGTATTTT.

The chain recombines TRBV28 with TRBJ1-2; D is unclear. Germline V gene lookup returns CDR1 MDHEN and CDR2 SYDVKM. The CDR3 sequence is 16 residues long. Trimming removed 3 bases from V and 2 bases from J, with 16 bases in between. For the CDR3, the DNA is TGTGCCAGCAGTTTCGGGTTGGTTGGCAGCAACTATGGCTACACCTTC. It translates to CASSFGLVGSNYGYTF.

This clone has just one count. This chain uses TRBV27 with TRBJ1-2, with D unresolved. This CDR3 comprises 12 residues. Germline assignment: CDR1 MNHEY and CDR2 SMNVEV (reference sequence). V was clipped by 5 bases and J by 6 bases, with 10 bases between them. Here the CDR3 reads CASSTGLDGYTF. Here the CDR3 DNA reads TGTGCCAGCAGTACCGGACTGGATGGCTACACCTTC.